Described below is a single TCR beta chain sequence and its context. The antigen remains undetermined. The sample is drawn from a study of CXCR3-negative and CXCR3-positive naive CD8 T cells. Germline loops: CDR1 SNHLY, CDR2 FYNNEI. The CDR3 contains 14 residues. The study made its TRB cDNA libraries by 5' RACE, adding UMI labels. TCRdb re-called the 5' RACE reads; one entry per CDR3 protein, DNA not given. This sample carries 90,000 to 95,000 distinct CDR3 sequences, with roughly 1.8% going to the ten biggest clones. Study outcomes and limitations: Sequencing showed both naive subsets with comparably high diversity, and memory CD8+ cells much lower. Memory, not naive, CXCR3-negative and CXCR3-positive cells differed in TRBV-TRBJ usage.

CD45RO-CCR7+CD27+CD95- defined naive CD8+ T cells. The sequenced material came from naive CXCR3- CD8+ T cells from blood. Described subset: CD45RO-CCR7+CD27+CD95- naive CD8+ T cells lacking CXCR3 (TNR3-). The V and J genes are TRBV2 and TRBJ2-1; TCRdb calls TRBD1, which cannot be checked without DNA. This clonotype originated in a human donor in good health. Some clones in this sample may be carry-over from other donors' samples. The CDR3 protein is CASSEAGDRDEQFF.